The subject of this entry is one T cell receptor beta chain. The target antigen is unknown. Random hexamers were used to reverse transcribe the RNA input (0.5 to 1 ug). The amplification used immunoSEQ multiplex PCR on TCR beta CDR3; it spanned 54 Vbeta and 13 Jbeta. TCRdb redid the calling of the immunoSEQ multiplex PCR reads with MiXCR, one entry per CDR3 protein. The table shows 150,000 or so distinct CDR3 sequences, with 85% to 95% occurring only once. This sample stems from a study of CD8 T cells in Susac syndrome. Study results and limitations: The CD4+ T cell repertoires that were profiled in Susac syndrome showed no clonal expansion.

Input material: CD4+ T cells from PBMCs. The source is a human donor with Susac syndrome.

The CDR3 protein is CASSQGDRGSYGYTF. The CDR3 nucleotides are TGTGCCAGCAGCCAAGGGGACAGGGGGTCCTATGGCTACACCTTC. The chain carries TRBV5-4 and TRBJ1-2; TRBD1 matches 11 bases. The CDR3 loop spans 15 amino acids. J lost 4 bases, V lost 4 bases, and 6 bases had no gene match. Germline V gene data show CDR1 as SGHNT and CDR2 as YYREEE (reference sequence).